This passage covers 17 T cell receptor beta chains from one sample sequenced in a study of blood T cell repertoires in COVID-19 (dated by TCRdb to the early 2020s). To prepare the library, the immunoSEQ multiplex PCR assay was applied. TCRdb obtained this table from immuneACCESS and retained in-frame rearrangements with V and J assigned. These tables miss some clones; where compared with another copy, unresolved V genes account for less than half of the shortfall, and the remainder is unexplained. For this sample there are around 140,000 clones; 75% to 90% appear just once. The ten largest clonotypes hold under 7.5% of the sample. The specimen sequenced was peripheral blood. These receptors were obtained from a man aged 80 or over with acute or convalescent COVID-19.

The rearrangement uses TRBV27 and TRBJ1-5, with TRBD1 identical over 9 bases. The length of the CDR3 is 13 residues. The germline V gene has CDR1 MNHEY and CDR2 SMNVEV (reference sequence). The J segment lost 5 bases and the V segment lost 6 bases, leaving 2 bases of the junction unmatched. CDR3 nucleotides: TGTGCCAGCAGGCGGGACAGGGATCAGCCCCAGCATTTT. It codes for CASRRDRDQPQHF.

The chain combines TRBV6-5 with TRBJ1-5, with D maybe TRBD1 (5 bases). From germline, CDR1 is MNHEY and CDR2 SVGAGI. CDR3 length: 15 residues. V lost 7 bases and J 9 bases, leaving 22 bases between the germline ends. The CDR3 DNA reads as TGTGCCAGCAAAGCAGCTGGGGCGGTAGAATGGCCCCAGCATTTT. It specifies CASKAAGAVEWPQHF.

The chain is built from TRBV4-1 and TRBJ1-1; D gene ambiguous. CDR1 and CDR2 (germline): MGHRA, YSYEKL. V was clipped by 2 bases and J by 1 base, with 11 bases between them. This CDR3 comprises 15 residues. CDR3 coding DNA: TGCGCCAGCAGCCAAATAACTCAGGAGAACACTGAAGCTTTCTTT. It specifies CASSQITQENTEAFF.

The V call is TRBV7-8, the J call TRBJ2-3; D perhaps matches TRBD2 (6 bases). Germline V CDR1 and CDR2: SGHVS, FQNEAQ. The V end lost 1 base, the J end lost 3 bases, and 11 bases lay between the germline ends. There are 15 residues in the CDR3. The CDR3: CASSLDGSVTDTQYF. The CDR3 nucleotides read TGTGCCAGCAGCTTAGACGGGAGTGTAACAGATACGCAGTATTTT.

In this sample, this clone turned up a few times. In DNA, the CDR3 is TGTGCCAGCAGCTTAGCGGCCAGGGGTTCCCCCTACGAGCAGTACTTC. Amino acids: CASSLAARGSPYEQYF. This sequence joins TRBV7-2 and TRBJ2-7; D is perhaps TRBD1 (6 bases). Germline CDR1 SGHTA, CDR2 FQGNSA. V was cut by 0 bases and J by 2 bases, with 14 bases left in between. CDR3 size: 16 residues. Looking up the rest from reference TRBV7-2 and TRBJ2-7 gives the full variable domain: GAGVSQSPSNKVTEKGKDVELRCDPISGHTALYWYRQSLGQGLEFLIYFQGNSAPDKSGLPSDRFSAERTGGSVSTLTIQRTQQEDSAVYLCASSLAARGSPYEQYFGPGTRLTVT.

The rearrangement joins TRBV9 to TRBJ1-3; D is ambiguous. Trimming pared 4 bases from V and 0 bases from J, leaving 8 bases between. The CDR3 length is 14 residues. CDR1 SGDLS and CDR2 YYNGEE come from the germline V gene. CDR3 residues: CASSLGDSGNTIYF. For the CDR3, the DNA is TGTGCCAGCAGCCTGGGAGACTCTGGAAACACCATATATTTT.

This clone came up many times. This chain links TRBV13 with TRBJ2-2, with D uncertain. The CDR3 spans 11 residues. The germline V and J ends were trimmed by 4 bases and 8 bases, with 5 bases remaining between them. The V gene's germline CDR1 is PRHDT and CDR2 FYEKMQ (reference sequence). In DNA, the CDR3 is TGTGCCAGCAGCTATATGGGGGAGCTGTTTTTT. This translates into CASSYMGELFF.

V usage is TRBV3-1 (or the pseudogene TRBV3-2) and J usage is TRBJ1-6; 7 positions match TRBD1. Germline values: CDR1 LGHDT, CDR2 YNNKEL (reference sequence). The V and J ends lost 1 base and 7 bases, in that order; junction bases with no gene match: 10. The CDR3 loop spans 17 amino acids. The CDR3, as DNA: TGTGCCAGCAGCCAAGGGGCTCTAGGGACAGCAAATTCACCCCTCCACTTT. Amino acids: CASSQGALGTANSPLHF.

The genes are TRBV24-1 and TRBJ2-5; no clear D gene. V gave up 4 bases and J gave up 7 bases, with 9 bases separating them. Per the germline V gene, CDR1 is KGHDR and CDR2 is SFDVKD. The CDR3 contains 12 residues. The CDR3 here is CATSETGVTQYF. In nucleotides, the CDR3 is TGTGCCACCAGTGAGACCGGAGTGACCCAGTACTTC.

V is TRBV27 and J is TRBJ1-2; TRBD1 is a possible D gene (5 bases). This CDR3 contains 11 residues. Germline V gives CDR1 MNHEY, CDR2 SMNVEV (reference sequence). Trimming removed 6 bases from V and 7 bases from J, with 9 bases in between. The CDR3 protein is CASRGEAGYTF. CDR3 bases: TGTGCCAGCAGAGGGGAGGCTGGCTACACCTTC.

The chain links TRBV5-1 to TRBJ2-7; unclear D gene. Trimming removed 3 bases from V and 5 bases from J, with 9 bases in between. Germline V gene data show CDR1 as SGHRS and CDR2 as YFSETQ. The CDR3 has 12 residues. The DNA for the CDR3 is TGCGCCAGCAGCTCCTCCTTTAACGAGCAGTACTTC. Its protein product is CASSSSFNEQYF.

The chain recombines TRBV2 with TRBJ2-7; 7 bases align to TRBD1. CDR1 and CDR2 from the germline V gene are SNHLY and FYNNEI. The V segment lost 7 bases and the J segment 6 bases; nucleotides outside the gene matches: 12. The CDR3 is made up of 14 amino acids. The CDR3 sequence is CASKGEGAYVEQYF. In DNA form, the CDR3 reads TGTGCCAGCAAGGGAGAGGGGGCGTACGTCGAGCAGTACTTC.

V gene TRBV6-1 combines with J gene TRBJ1-5; 7 bases map to TRBD1. Germline V gene data show CDR1 as MNHNS and CDR2 as SASEGT. Losses at the gene ends were 2 bases for V and 7 bases for J; bases not matched to a gene: 8. The CDR3 runs to 15 residues. CDR3 sequence: CASSEQEGARQPQHF. CDR3 nucleotides: TGTGCCAGCAGTGAACAGGAGGGGGCGAGACAGCCCCAGCATTTT.

The chain employs TRBV5-1 and TRBJ2-3, with D perhaps matching TRBD2 (5 bases). The V gene's germline CDR1 is SGHRS and CDR2 YFSETQ. The CDR3 length is 15 residues. Trimming left V 0 bases short and J 0 bases short, with 8 bases between. The CDR3 nucleotides are TGCGCCAGCAGCTTGGAGCGGCTTAGCACAGATACGCAGTATTTT. It codes for CASSLERLSTDTQYF.

The genes are TRBV19 and TRBJ1-2; a weak D match, TRBD1 (6 bases). The CDR3 sequence is 15 residues long. Trimming took 6 bases from V and 0 from J, leaving 14 bases between them. Germline V CDR1 and CDR2: LNHDA, SQIVND (reference sequence). The CDR3 region is CASRETGIANYGYTF. In DNA, the CDR3 is TGTGCCAGTAGAGAAACAGGGATAGCTAACTATGGCTACACCTTC.

The rearrangement links TRBV5-1 to TRBJ1-3; D is ambiguous. The CDR3 runs 16 residues. V was cut by 4 bases and J by 4 bases, with 18 bases left in between. Germline V lookup: CDR1 SGHRS, CDR2 YFSETQ. The CDR3, as DNA: TGCGCCAGCAGCATGGATTCGGGTCTCTCCGGAAACACCATATATTTT. The encoded protein is CASSMDSGLSGNTIYF.

This chain joins TRBV19 and TRBJ1-1; TRBD1 might be the D (5 bases). CDR3 length: 12 amino acids. CDR1 is LNHDA and CDR2 is SQIVND in the germline V gene (reference sequence). Trimming stripped 9 bases from V and 9 bases from J, with 17 bases between. The CDR3 DNA sequence: TGTGCCAGCACCCCGACAGTCGGACAAGCTTTCTTT. It yields the protein CASTPTVGQAFF.